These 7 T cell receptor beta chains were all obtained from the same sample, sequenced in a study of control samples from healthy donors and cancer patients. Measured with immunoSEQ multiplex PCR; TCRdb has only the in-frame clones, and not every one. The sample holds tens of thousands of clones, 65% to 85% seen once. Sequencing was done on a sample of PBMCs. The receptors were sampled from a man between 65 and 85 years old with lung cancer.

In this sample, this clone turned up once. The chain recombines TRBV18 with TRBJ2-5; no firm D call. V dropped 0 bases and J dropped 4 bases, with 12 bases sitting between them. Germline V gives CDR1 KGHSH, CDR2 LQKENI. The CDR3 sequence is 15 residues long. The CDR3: CASSPPSAGGETQYF. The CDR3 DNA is TGTGCCAGCTCACCACCGTCGGCAGGCGGAGAGACCCAGTACTTC. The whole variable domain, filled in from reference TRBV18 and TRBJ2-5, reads NAGVMQNPRHLVRRRGQEARLRCSPMKGHSHVYWYRQLPEEGLKFMVYLQKENIIDESGMPKERFSAEFPKEGPSILRIQQVVRGDSAAYFCASSPPSAGGETQYFGPGTRLLVL.

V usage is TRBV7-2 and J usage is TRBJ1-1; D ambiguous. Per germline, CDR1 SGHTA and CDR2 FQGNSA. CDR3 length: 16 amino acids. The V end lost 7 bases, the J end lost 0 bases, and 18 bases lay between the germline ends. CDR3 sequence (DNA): TGTGCCAGCAACCCCCAGCCCCAACTAGTGAACACTGAAGCTTTCTTT. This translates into CASNPQPQLVNTEAFF.

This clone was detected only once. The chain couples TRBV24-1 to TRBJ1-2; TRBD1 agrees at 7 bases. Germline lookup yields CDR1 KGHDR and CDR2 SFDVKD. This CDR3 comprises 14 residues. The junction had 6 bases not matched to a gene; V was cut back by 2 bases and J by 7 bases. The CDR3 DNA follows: TGTGCCACCAGTGATTCCTACAGGGGCTCTGGCTACACCTTC. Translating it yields CATSDSYRGSGYTF.

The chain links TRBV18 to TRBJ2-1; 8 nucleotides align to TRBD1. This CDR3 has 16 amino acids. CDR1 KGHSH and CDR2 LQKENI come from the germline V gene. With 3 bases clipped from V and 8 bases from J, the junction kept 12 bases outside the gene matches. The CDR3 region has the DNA TGTGCCAGCTCACCCGCCGGCGCAGGGGGCGAAGATGAGCAGTTCTTC. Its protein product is CASSPAGAGGEDEQFF.

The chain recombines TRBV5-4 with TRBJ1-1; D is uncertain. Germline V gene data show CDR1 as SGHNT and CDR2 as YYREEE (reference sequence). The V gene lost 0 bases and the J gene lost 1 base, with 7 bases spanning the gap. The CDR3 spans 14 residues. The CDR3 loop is CASSLDQRNTEAFF. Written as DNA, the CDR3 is TGTGCCAGCAGCTTGGACCAAAGGAACACTGAAGCTTTCTTT.

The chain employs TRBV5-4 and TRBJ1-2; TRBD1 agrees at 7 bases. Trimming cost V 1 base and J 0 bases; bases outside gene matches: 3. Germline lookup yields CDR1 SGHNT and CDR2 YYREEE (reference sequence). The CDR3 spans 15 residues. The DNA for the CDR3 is TGTGCCAGCAGCTTGCGGACAGGTTCTAACTATGGCTACACCTTC. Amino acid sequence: CASSLRTGSNYGYTF.

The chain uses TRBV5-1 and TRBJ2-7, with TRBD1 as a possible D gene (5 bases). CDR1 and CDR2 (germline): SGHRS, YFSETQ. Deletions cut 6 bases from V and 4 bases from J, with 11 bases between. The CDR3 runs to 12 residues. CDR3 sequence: CASIGANYEQYF. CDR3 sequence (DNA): TGCGCCAGCATTGGGGCCAATTACGAGCAGTACTTC.